Listed below are T cell receptor beta chains from one sample, sequenced in a study of blood T cell repertoires in COVID-19. Sequencing was performed with immunoSEQ multiplex PCR; in TCRdb, only in-frame clones are kept and a portion is missing. The sample yields a few hundred thousand clones, around 90% seen once. The specimen was PBMCs or T cells enriched from blood (not recorded which). These receptors all come from a man aged 25-45 years who had been exposed to COVID-19. The conserved cysteine and the conserved F or W are not part of the CDR3 here. Fields, in order: clone size, D gene, V gene, CDR3 protein. D genes are given only for firm matches. Size is omitted from some rows. Given values are once, few, many or a class for expanded clones.

size: -
D: TRBD1
V: TRBV7-2
CDR3: ASSPPPTGAGELF

size: -
D: TRBD1
V: TRBV12-5
CDR3: ASDMTGLETQY

size: once
D: TRBD2
V: TRBV19
CDR3: ASRVSGGPVEQF

size: -
D: TRBD1
V: TRBV6-2/TRBV6-3
CDR3: ASNPGQEGNEQF

size: -
D: TRBD1
V: TRBV6-4
CDR3: ASRIRDRQETQY

size: -
D: TRBD1
V: TRBV12-5
CDR3: ASGAGLGQVIYNEQF

size: -
D: -
V: TRBV12-3/TRBV12-4
CDR3: ASSFPRYEQY

size: -
D: -
V: TRBV5-4
CDR3: ASSPGSPLTEAF

size: -
D: -
V: TRBV4-3
CDR3: ASSQEREYAGYEQY

size: -
D: -
V: TRBV6-1
CDR3: ASSETRDYT

size: -
D: TRBD1
V: TRBV27
CDR3: ASGQGNYGYT

size: -
D: -
V: TRBV19
CDR3: ASSIPGDREAF

size: -
D: TRBD1
V: TRBV5-6
CDR3: ASSPGQPSSYNEQF

size: -
D: TRBD1
V: TRBV13
CDR3: ASSFGTGGAGYNEQF

size: -
D: -
V: TRBV7-6
CDR3: ASSADSGGTGELF

size: -
D: TRBD2
V: TRBV11-2
CDR3: ASSSSSGGPRTQY

size: -
D: -
V: TRBV6-1
CDR3: ASSEPGFYGYT

size: -
D: TRBD1
V: TRBV18
CDR3: ASSPPGQGSEETQY

size: -
D: TRBD2
V: TRBV29-1
CDR3: SVEEGRAGGSGNEQF

size: -
D: -
V: TRBV29-1
CDR3: SVDRAAGYT

size: -
D: -
V: TRBV2
CDR3: ASQGGSTNEKLF

size: few
D: -
V: TRBV2
CDR3: ASSPTRRLTNEKLF

size: -
D: -
V: TRBV11-3
CDR3: ASSLGGVDTQY

size: -
D: -
V: TRBV7-2
CDR3: ASSLSYSGANVLT

size: -
D: -
V: TRBV5-4
CDR3: ASSLRFRSRGETQY

size: -
D: -
V: TRBV7-2
CDR3: ASSFNTASSYEQY

size: -
D: TRBD1
V: TRBV6-5
CDR3: ASSKPGQGTNIQY

size: -
D: -
V: TRBV4-1
CDR3: ASSQDPGGANQETQY

size: -
D: -
V: TRBV18
CDR3: ASSPIDGQPQH

size: -
D: TRBD2
V: TRBV7-3
CDR3: ASSPGTSGPYNEQF

size: few
D: -
V: TRBV5-1
CDR3: ASSTGRANEKLF

size: -
D: TRBD1
V: TRBV5-5
CDR3: ASSLAPGQPYEQY

size: -
D: -
V: TRBV5-1
CDR3: ASSLAIRNTEAF

size: -
D: -
V: TRBV10-3
CDR3: AISDRMNTEAF

size: -
D: -
V: TRBV11-2
CDR3: ASSLSSEQF

size: -
D: -
V: TRBV19
CDR3: ASSIDFNEQF

size: -
D: TRBD2
V: TRBV6-5
CDR3: ASRGTSGGTNEQF

size: -
D: TRBD1
V: TRBV9
CDR3: ASKSVPPGQLATNEKLF

size: -
D: -
V: TRBV10-1
CDR3: ASSESSAGGWETQY

size: -
D: -
V: TRBV12-5
CDR3: ASGYSRAQGLENEQF

size: -
D: TRBD2
V: TRBV19
CDR3: ASSIGTSTTDTQY

size: -
D: -
V: TRBV2
CDR3: ASSPRQHTDTQY

size: -
D: TRBD1
V: TRBV5-1
CDR3: ASSSRGQGAMNTGELF

size: -
D: TRBD2
V: TRBV19
CDR3: ASSITSGGDEQF

size: few
D: -
V: TRBV4-1
CDR3: ASSSGPQGTEAF

size: -
D: TRBD1
V: TRBV5-5
CDR3: ASSIEGALLSGYT

size: -
D: -
V: TRBV6-1
CDR3: ASSETPLSSYEQY

size: -
D: -
V: TRBV6-1
CDR3: ASSEQVSNQPQH

size: -
D: -
V: TRBV6-1
CDR3: ASSEGRGAGQPQH

size: -
D: TRBD2
V: TRBV27
CDR3: ASSKRPGLAGRADTQY